The clone carrying this T cell receptor (beta chain) has a single count. The antigen is unknown. The data derive from a study of T cell responses to AZD1222 COVID-19 vaccine. TCRdb's table, derived via immunoSEQ multiplex PCR, lists solely in-frame clones and lacks some. The top ten clones hold about 3.1% of a sample with 100,000 to 120,000 clones, about 95% of them seen once. Investigators merged groups given second doses at roughly 4 or roughly 12 weeks. Trimming cost V 0 bases and J 14 bases, with 23 bases left between them. Germline values: CDR1 SGHRS, CDR2 YFSETQ. The CDR3 is 15 amino acids. Study-level points and caveats: Nearly half of spike-specific TCRs reportedly go after variant regions that carry no mutations.

The chain couples TRBV5-1 to TRBJ1-2; a possible D gene is TRBD1 (5 bases). The sample consisted of peripheral blood, taken 28 days after the second AZD1222 dose. The TCR originated in an adult who received the AZD1222 COVID-19 vaccine. The DNA for the CDR3 is TGCGCCAGCAGCTTGGTCCAGACAATAGATGGGACGGTAACCTTC. It encodes CASSLVQTIDGTVTF.